The 26 T cell receptor beta chains below were found in one sample sequenced in a study of T cell responses to AZD1222 COVID-19 vaccine (dated by TCRdb to 2020 to 2022). The time point tag for this specimen amounts to: baseline before first vaccination. The library came from the immunoSEQ multiplex PCR assay. The table was pulled from immuneACCESS by TCRdb, which kept in-frame rearrangements only. Such tables lose some clones; where checked, under half of the loss comes from unresolved V genes, and the rest has no known cause. The sample has 90,000 to 150,000 clones on record, around 87% of them singletons. The ten largest make up less than 4% of the sample. This specimen consisted of peripheral blood, obtained on day 0 of AZD1222 vaccination. The receptors stem from an adult in good health.

This clone was detected once. The J gene is TRBJ2-2, the V gene TRBV7-3; 11 bases line up with TRBD2. CDR3 length: 17 amino acids. Germline assignment: CDR1 SGHTA and CDR2 FQGTGA. Unmatched junction bases numbered 2, after V lost 1 base and J lost 1 base. DNA for the CDR3: TGTGCCAGCAGCTTAAGAGGACTAGCGGGGAACACCGGGGAGCTGTTTTTT. This gives the protein CASSLRGLAGNTGELFF. Full variable domain (remainder filled in from reference TRBV7-3 and TRBJ2-2): GAGVSQTPSNKVTEKGKYVELRCDPISGHTALYWYRQSLGQGPEFLIYFQGTGAADDSGLPNDRFFAVRPEGSVSTLKIQRTERGDSAVYLCASSLRGLAGNTGELFFGEGSRLTVL.

The chain couples TRBV19 to TRBJ2-3; possibly TRBD1 or TRBD2 for D (5 bases each). This CDR3 is built from 14 residues. V gave up 4 bases and J gave up 2 bases, with 10 bases separating them. Per the germline V gene, CDR1 is LNHDA and CDR2 is SQIVND (reference sequence). The CDR3 loop is CASSSMGDTDTQYF. Written as DNA, the CDR3 is TGTGCCAGTAGTAGTATGGGGGACACAGATACGCAGTATTTT.

V is TRBV7-9 and J is TRBJ1-1; D call uncertain. V shed 2 bases and J shed 3 bases, with 7 bases lying between them. Germline loops: CDR1 SEHNR, CDR2 FQNEAQ (reference sequence). The CDR3 spans 13 residues. CDR3 protein: CASSLSEDTEAFF. Written as DNA, the CDR3 is TGTGCCAGCAGCTTAAGCGAGGACACTGAAGCTTTCTTT.

The chain combines TRBV5-4 with TRBJ2-1, with D possibly matching TRBD2 (6 bases). Germline V gene data show CDR1 as SGHNT and CDR2 as YYREEE (reference sequence). Trimming removed 4 bases from V and 4 bases from J, with 12 bases in between. The CDR3 is made up of 14 amino acids. Written as DNA, the CDR3 is TGTGCCAGCAGCGCCCGGGAGATATACAATGAGCAGTTCTTC. The encoded protein is CASSAREIYNEQFF.

The chain is built from TRBV5-4 and TRBJ1-2; 7 bases are a match to TRBD1. Germline V gives CDR1 SGHNT, CDR2 YYREEE (reference sequence). This CDR3 is built from 14 residues. V lost 9 bases and J lost 9; bases outside the gene matches: 17. CDR3 sequence reads: CAKPLEGAPRSYTF. In DNA, the CDR3 is TGTGCCAAGCCATTGGAGGGGGCGCCGAGGAGCTACACCTTC.

The CDR3 spells CASSPSTGQVLNYGYTF. The CDR3 DNA is TGCGCCAGCAGCCCCTCAACCGGACAGGTCCTGAACTATGGCTACACCTTC. The chain carries TRBV4-3 and TRBJ1-2, with 7 bases fitting TRBD1. This CDR3 has 17 amino acids. Trimming removed 4 bases from V and 2 bases from J; junction bases left unmatched: 13. Germline CDR1 reads LGHNA; CDR2 reads YSLEER.

As concerns this clone: Its ends do not fully match the called genes, so a read error is possible. The chain links TRBV4-1 to TRBJ1-1, with D uncertain. In germline, CDR1 is MGHRA, CDR2 YSYEKL. The CDR3 totals 9 residues. This CDR3 reads CADYSRPGF. CDR3 bases: TGCGCCGACTATAGTAGACCCGGATTT.

The genes are TRBV5-1 and TRBJ2-3; 12 nucleotides line up with TRBD2. V lost 1 base and J lost 5; bases outside the gene matches: 17. The germline CDR1 and CDR2 sequences are SGHRS and YFSETQ. The CDR3 loop spans 20 amino acids. The CDR3 loop reads CASSLWLTSGGHPVEDTQYF. DNA for the CDR3: TGCGCCAGCAGCTTGTGGCTGACTAGCGGGGGCCACCCGGTGGAAGATACGCAGTATTTT.

Only one count was recorded for this clone. DNA for the CDR3: TGCAGCGTCAAGGGACAGATGAACACTGAAGCTTTCTTT. Its protein is CSVKGQMNTEAFF. The chain recombines TRBV29-1 with TRBJ1-1; TRBD1 aligns across 7 bases. This CDR3 is 13 amino acids long. Germline-derived CDR1 and CDR2 are SQVTM and ANQGSEA. The V and J ends lost 6 bases and 0 bases, in that order; junction bases with no gene match: 4.

This chain connects TRBV5-4 to TRBJ1-4, with 11 bases that match TRBD1. The ends lost 4 bases at V and 6 bases at J; junction bases unmatched: 8. The germline V gene has CDR1 SGHNT and CDR2 YYREEE (reference sequence). This CDR3 comprises 16 residues. The CDR3: CASSKGQGVSDEKLFF. Here the CDR3 DNA reads TGTGCCAGCAGCAAGGGACAGGGGGTCTCGGATGAAAAACTGTTTTTT.

J is TRBJ1-2 and V is TRBV12-3 or TRBV12-4; 7 nucleotides align to TRBD1. CDR3 length equals 13 residues. Trimming at V came to 7 bases and at J to 3 bases, leaving 5 bases not matched to a gene. CDR3 protein: CASTADRYYGYTF. In DNA form, the CDR3 reads TGTGCCAGCACCGCGGACAGGTACTATGGCTACACCTTC.

Concerning this clone: Relative to the germline gene, one junction end is altered; a read error may explain this. V usage is TRBV7-7 and J usage is TRBJ2-2; D gene unclear. Germline values: CDR1 SSHAT, CDR2 FNYEAQ (reference sequence). The CDR3 sequence is 15 residues long. CDR3 loop: CASSVAYKNTGELFF. In nucleotides, the CDR3 is TGTGCTAGCAGCGTAGCTTACAAGAACACCGGGGAGCTGTTTTTT. Drawing the rest from reference TRBV7-7 and TRBJ2-2, the complete variable domain is GAGVSQSPRYKVTKRGQDVTLRCDPISSHATLYWYQQALGQGPEFLTYFNYEAQPDKSGLPSDRFSAERPEGSISTLTIQRTEQRDSAMYRCASSVAYKNTGELFFGEGSRLTVL.

This clone was observed a few times. V gene TRBV2 combines with J gene TRBJ1-1; tentatively, D is TRBD1 (5 bases). Germline V gene data show CDR1 as SNHLY and CDR2 as FYNNEI. This CDR3 contains 14 residues. The V and J ends lost 7 bases and 0 bases respectively, with 12 bases between them. CDR3 protein: CASTVGGVNTEAFF. DNA for the CDR3: TGTGCCAGCACCGTCGGGGGGGTGAACACTGAAGCTTTCTTT.

The chain uses TRBV5-6 and TRBJ1-2, with D possibly matching TRBD1 (5 bases). V lost 3 bases and J 4 bases, leaving 13 bases between the germline ends. The CDR3 totals 14 residues. Germline V gene data show CDR1 as SGHDT and CDR2 as YYEEEE. CDR3 in amino acids: CASSSIDSLYGYTF. CDR3 nucleotides: TGTGCCAGCAGCTCCATAGACAGCCTCTATGGCTACACCTTC.

This chain connects TRBV3-1 (or the pseudogene TRBV3-2) to TRBJ1-1, with a possible D match to TRBD1 (5 bases). The germline V gene has CDR1 LGHDT and CDR2 YNNKEL (reference sequence). Trimming stripped 3 bases from V and 7 bases from J, with 9 bases between. CDR3 size: 12 residues. The CDR3 spells CASSQQGIEAFF. CDR3 nucleotides: TGTGCCAGCAGCCAGCAGGGAATTGAAGCTTTCTTT.

V is TRBV5-3 and J is TRBJ1-6, with a tentative D call TRBD1 (5 bases). TRBV5-3 is placed among ORFs of uncertain function. The CDR3 is 15 amino acids. V lost 5 bases, J lost 7 bases, and 16 bases lay in between. The DNA for the CDR3 is TGTGCCAGAAGTCCTACCGGGACCCTAAATTCACCCCTCCACTTT. This gives the protein CARSPTGTLNSPLHF.

Only one count was recorded for this clone. The chain has TRBV7-6 and TRBJ1-1, with D maybe TRBD1 (5 bases). The V end lost 5 bases, the J end lost 8 bases, and 18 bases lay between the germline ends. The CDR3 consists of 14 residues. CDR1 and CDR2 from the germline V gene are SGHVS and FNYEAQ. The CDR3 region is CASSPGTRLEEAFF. The CDR3 bases are TGTGCCAGCAGCCCTGGGACCAGGTTGGAAGAAGCTTTCTTT.

The genes are TRBV12-2 and TRBJ2-1; the table's TRBD2 call for D was not verified on the DNA. TRBV12-2 is a pseudogene. The CDR3 has 17 residues. The CDR3 nucleotides read TGTGCAAGTCGCTTAGATTTAGCGGGGGGTTCCTACAATGAGCAGTTCTTC. This sequence encodes CASRLDLAGGSYNEQFF.

This clone appeared once. The rearrangement links TRBV4-2 to TRBJ2-1; weak D call: TRBD2 (6 bases). Trimming shortened V by 7 bases and J by 9 bases, and 10 bases separated the two germline ends. Germline V gene sequence: CDR1 LGHNA, CDR2 YNFKEQ. The CDR3 has 11 residues. CDR3 nucleotide sequence: TGTGCCAGCACCGCGGGGATTGAGCAGTTCTTC. This sequence encodes CASTAGIEQFF.

The genes are TRBV7-3 and TRBJ2-3, with 12 positions matching TRBD2. Germline CDR1 reads SGHTA; CDR2 reads FQGTGA. The CDR3 covers 16 residues. The junction had 3 bases not matched to a gene; V was cut back by 5 bases and J by 0 bases. Here the CDR3 DNA reads TGTGCCAGCAGCACCGGACTAGCGGGAAGCACAGATACGCAGTATTTT. This encodes CASSTGLAGSTDTQYF.

This clone has a single count. The chain uses TRBV3-1 (or the pseudogene TRBV3-2) and TRBJ2-3; 7 bases map to TRBD2. V lost 4 bases, J lost 0 bases, and 10 bases stayed unmatched. The CDR3 runs 17 residues. Germline V gene sequence: CDR1 LGHDT, CDR2 YNNKEL (reference sequence). CDR3 DNA: TGTGCCAGCAGCCTCTTAGGTGGGGGGGATAGCACAGATACGCAGTATTTT. This translates into CASSLLGGGDSTDTQYF.

This clone rates as medium-sized (0.01 to 0.1%). This chain uses TRBV10-3 with TRBJ1-2; a weak D match, TRBD1 (5 bases). The ends were cut back, 3 bases at V and 6 bases at J, with 11 bases in the middle. The CDR3 extends over 13 amino acids. Germline values: CDR1 ENHRY, CDR2 SYGVKD. The CDR3, as DNA: TGTGCCATCAGTGACGAGGGGCGTGATGGCTACACCTTC. Residues: CAISDEGRDGYTF.

The genes are TRBV5-4 and TRBJ1-2; unclear D gene. CDR3 length: 13 amino acids. Germline V gene data show CDR1 as SGHNT and CDR2 as YYREEE (reference sequence). Trimming left V 1 base short and J 5 bases short, with 9 bases between. The CDR3 here is CASSLTDEYGYTF. The CDR3 nucleotides read TGTGCCAGCAGCTTGACGGACGAGTATGGCTACACCTTC. Variable domain in full (rest from reference TRBV5-4 and TRBJ1-2): ETGVTQSPTHLIKTRGQQVTLRCSSQSGHNTVSWYQQALGQGPQFIFQYYREEENGRGNFPPRFSGLQFPNYSSELNVNALELDDSALYLCASSLTDEYGYTFGSGTRLTVV.

The V and J genes are TRBV6-5 and TRBJ2-7, with D perhaps TRBD2 (6 bases). The CDR3 spans 15 residues. Germline V gene data show CDR1 as MNHEY and CDR2 as SVGAGI. V lost 0 bases and J lost 4, with 13 bases in between. CDR3 nucleotides: TGTGCCAGCAGTTACTCCCTAGCGTTTGATTACGAGCAGTACTTC. Translating gives CASSYSLAFDYEQYF.

The chain links TRBV5-1 to TRBJ1-1; a possible D gene is TRBD1 (6 bases). In germline, CDR1 is SGHRS, CDR2 YFSETQ. The V end lost 3 bases, the J end lost 1 base, and 16 bases lay between the germline ends. CDR3 length equals 16 residues. The CDR3 DNA reads as TGCGCCAGCAGCTCACAGGGATCCACCTCGAACACTGAAGCTTTCTTT. Translated: CASSSQGSTSNTEAFF.

The gene calls are TRBV29-1 and TRBJ1-4, with no clear D. The V end was cut by 6 bases, the J end by 3 bases, with 11 bases between. This CDR3 has 13 amino acids. Germline CDR1 SQVTM, CDR2 ANQGSEA. The CDR3 protein is CSVGQRANEKLFF. The CDR3 DNA is TGCAGCGTAGGGCAGAGGGCTAATGAAAAACTGTTTTTT.